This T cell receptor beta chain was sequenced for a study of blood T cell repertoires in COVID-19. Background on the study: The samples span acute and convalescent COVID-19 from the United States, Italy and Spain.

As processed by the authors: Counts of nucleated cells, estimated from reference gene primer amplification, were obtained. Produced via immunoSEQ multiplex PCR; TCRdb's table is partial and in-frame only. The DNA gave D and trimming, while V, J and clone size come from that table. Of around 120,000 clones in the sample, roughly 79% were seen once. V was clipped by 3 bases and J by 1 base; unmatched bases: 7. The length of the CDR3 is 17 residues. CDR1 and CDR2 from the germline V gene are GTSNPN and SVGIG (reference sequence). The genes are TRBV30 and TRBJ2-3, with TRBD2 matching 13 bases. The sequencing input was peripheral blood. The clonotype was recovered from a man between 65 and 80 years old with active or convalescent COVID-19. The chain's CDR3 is CAWRAWTSGGGTDTQYF. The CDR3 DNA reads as TGTGCCTGGAGGGCTTGGACTAGCGGGGGAGGCACAGATACGCAGTATTTT.